The clone carrying this T cell receptor beta chain was seen more than once but under ten times. Its matching antigen is unknown. This record belongs to a study of identical twins. Regarding the study as a whole: Memory repertoires showed no such pattern, whereas abundant cord blood beta clonotypes carried fewer insertions. Researchers caution that invariant MAIT and iNKT cells could partly confound zero-insertion analyses. Out-of-frame TCR alpha sharing observed in monozygotic twins exceeded model estimates.

Germline V gene sequence: CDR1 SQVTM, CDR2 ANQGSEA. The CDR3 consists of 13 residues. Trimming pared 4 bases from V and 1 base from J, leaving 10 bases between. TCRdb reprocessed the 5' RACE reads with MiXCR, giving one entry per CDR3 protein. Of around 1.7 million distinct CDR3 sequences listed, 32% are singletons. Material: cord blood. The sequence was obtained from a newborn girl in good health. V gene TRBV29-1 combines with J gene TRBJ1-1; the D gene is possibly TRBD1 (5 bases). CDR3 residues: CSVVGRQNTEAFF. CDR3 nucleotides: TGCAGCGTTGTGGGACGGCAGAACACTGAAGCTTTCTTT. The full variable domain, in which reference TRBV29-1 and TRBJ1-1 provide the parts outside the CDR3, is SAVISQKPSRDICQRGTSLTIQCQVDSQVTMMFWYRQQPGQSLTLIATANQGSEATYESGFVIDKFPISRPNLTFSTLTVSNMSPEDSSIYLCSVVGRQNTEAFFGQGTRLTVV.